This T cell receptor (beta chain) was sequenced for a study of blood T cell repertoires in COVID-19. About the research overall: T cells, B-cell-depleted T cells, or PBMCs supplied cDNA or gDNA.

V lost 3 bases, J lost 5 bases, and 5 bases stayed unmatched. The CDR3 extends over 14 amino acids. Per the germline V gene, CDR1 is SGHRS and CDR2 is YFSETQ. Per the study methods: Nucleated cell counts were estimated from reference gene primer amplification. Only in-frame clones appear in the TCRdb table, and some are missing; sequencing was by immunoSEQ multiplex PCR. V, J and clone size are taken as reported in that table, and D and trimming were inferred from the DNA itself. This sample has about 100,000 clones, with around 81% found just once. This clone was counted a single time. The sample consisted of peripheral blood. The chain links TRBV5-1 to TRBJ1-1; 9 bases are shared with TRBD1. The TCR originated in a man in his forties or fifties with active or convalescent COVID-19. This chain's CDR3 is CASSSQQGATEAFF. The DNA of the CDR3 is TGCGCCAGCAGCTCGCAACAGGGGGCGACTGAAGCTTTCTTT.